This TCR beta chain was retrieved from a study of blood T cell repertoires in COVID-19. Study-wide background: COVID-19 samples, acute and convalescent, were from the United States, Italy and Spain. T cells, B-cell-depleted T cells, or PBMCs provided the cDNA or gDNA that served as material.

Per germline, CDR1 SGHRS and CDR2 YFSETQ. V lost 2 bases, J lost 4 bases, and 4 bases stayed unmatched. The CDR3 has 15 residues. Study processing details: Amplified reference gene primers provided the basis for estimating nucleated cell counts. The data were produced by immunoSEQ multiplex PCR, yet TCRdb's version contains in-frame clones alone and is incomplete. From that table come the V and J calls and clone size; the DNA was used to work out D and trimming. This table holds about 280,000 clones, roughly 86% found once. This clone was observed a few times. The sample contains more than one DNA sequence encoding this CDR3.

The sequenced material came from peripheral blood. V is TRBV5-1 and J is TRBJ2-1; 9 positions match TRBD2. This TCR was sampled from a man aged 40-49 years with active or convalescent COVID-19. The CDR3: CASSLAGGQYNEQFF. CDR3 nucleotides: TGCGCCAGCAGCTTAGCGGGAGGACAGTACAATGAGCAGTTCTTC. Variable domain in full (rest from reference TRBV5-1 and TRBJ2-1): KAGVTQTPRYLIKTRGQQVTLSCSPISGHRSVSWYQQTPGQGLQFLFEYFSETQRNKGNFPGRFSGRQFSNSRSEMNVSTLELGDSALYLCASSLAGGQYNEQFFGPGTRLTVL.